Shown below are 15 T cell receptor beta chains from a single sample sequenced in a study of blood T cell repertoires in COVID-19 (TCRdb year 2020). The library came from the immunoSEQ multiplex PCR assay. TCRdb mirrors the immuneACCESS table, restricted to in-frame sequences. Some clones are absent from its copies; in checked studies, under half trace to an unresolved V gene, and the reason for the others is unknown. The sample data list 70,000 to 100,000 clones, and about 80% of these were observed just once. Jointly, the top ten make up 12% of the sample. The sequenced material came from peripheral blood. The source is a human donor in a cohort sampled during active COVID-19.

The chain recombines TRBV3-1 (or the pseudogene TRBV3-2) with TRBJ2-5; no reliable D call. Germline V gene lookup returns CDR1 LGHDT and CDR2 YNNKEL (reference sequence). Trimming cost V 0 bases and J 10 bases, with 9 bases left between them. The CDR3 sequence is 12 residues long. CDR3 region: CASSQDRRLQYF. CDR3 coding DNA: TGTGCCAGCAGCCAAGATCGGCGGCTCCAGTACTTC.

The chain is built from TRBV28 and TRBJ2-7; TRBD1 might be the D (5 bases). Deletions cut 5 bases from V and 6 bases from J, with 14 bases between. The germline V gene encodes CDR1 MDHEN and CDR2 SYDVKM. This CDR3 spans 13 amino acids. This CDR3 reads CASSLTEGGEQYF. DNA for the CDR3: TGTGCCAGCAGTCTGACAGAAGGTGGCGAGCAGTACTTC.

The V and J genes are TRBV24-1 and TRBJ2-1, with 8 bases aligning to TRBD1. CDR3 length: 18 amino acids. V shed 2 bases and J 1 base; nucleotides not matched to a gene: 9. Germline CDR1 and CDR2: KGHDR and SFDVKD. The CDR3 bases are TGTGCCACCAGTGATTCGACAGGGGTGGGTTGGTCCTACAATGAGCAGTTCTTC. It codes for CATSDSTGVGWSYNEQFF.

This clone occurred a few times. This chain uses TRBV28 with TRBJ2-7; D not certain. This CDR3 has 13 amino acids. With 3 bases removed from V and 5 bases from J, the gap between germline ends came to 11 bases. Germline CDR1 MDHEN, CDR2 SYDVKM. The CDR3 nucleotides read TGTGCCAGCAGTTTCCTAGAGGTTGACGAGCAGTACTTC. The encoded protein is CASSFLEVDEQYF. Full variable domain (remainder filled in from reference TRBV28 and TRBJ2-7): DVKVTQSSRYLVKRTGEKVFLECVQDMDHENMFWYRQDPGLGLRLIYFSYDVKMKEKGDIPEGYSVSREKKERFSLILESASTNQTSMYLCASSFLEVDEQYFGPGTRLTVT.

The chain employs TRBV20-1 and TRBJ2-7; D might be TRBD1 (6 bases). Germline CDR1 reads DFQATT; CDR2 reads SNEGSKA (reference sequence). This CDR3 contains 13 residues. The V end lost 3 bases, the J end lost 2 bases, and 11 bases lay between the germline ends. CDR3 loop: CSASRQGTYEQYF. The DNA of the CDR3 is TGCAGTGCTAGTCGGCAGGGGACCTACGAGCAGTACTTC.

The CDR3 reads CASSFLAVGEQFF. CDR3 sequence (DNA): TGTGCCAGCAGCTTCCTAGCGGTCGGTGAGCAGTTCTTC. The chain couples TRBV7-3 to TRBJ2-1; 7 nucleotides match TRBD2. J gave up 9 bases and V 3 bases, and 5 bases lay outside the gene matches. The CDR3 covers 13 residues. Per the germline V gene, CDR1 is SGHTA and CDR2 is FQGTGA.

The chain joins TRBV10-3 to TRBJ1-6, with a tentative D call TRBD1 (6 bases). CDR3 size: 17 residues. Trimming removed 11 bases at V and 8 bases at J, with 28 bases between. Germline loops: CDR1 ENHRY, CDR2 SYGVKD. The CDR3 is CASTPGESRRIDSPLHF. The CDR3, as DNA: TGTGCCTCCACGCCAGGGGAGTCCCGTCGAATAGATTCACCCCTCCACTTT.

J is TRBJ1-1 and V is TRBV5-1, with 10 bases lining up with TRBD1. There are 15 residues in the CDR3. Germline V gives CDR1 SGHRS, CDR2 YFSETQ. V dropped 2 bases and J dropped 0; count of bases not matched to a gene: 1. CDR3 residues: CASSLGTGVNTEAFF. The CDR3 bases are TGCGCCAGCAGCTTAGGGACAGGGGTGAACACTGAAGCTTTCTTT.

V usage is TRBV2 and J usage is TRBJ2-3, with D tentatively TRBD1 (6 bases). Trimming cost V 2 bases and J 4 bases, with 10 bases left between them. The CDR3 loop spans 14 amino acids. Looked up from germline, CDR1 is SNHLY and CDR2 is FYNNEI. CDR3: CASSEWTEADTQYF. The DNA of the CDR3 is TGTGCCAGCAGTGAATGGACAGAGGCAGATACGCAGTATTTT.

The sample holds a few counts of this clone. The chain joins TRBV5-4 to TRBJ1-6; no firm D call. V was pared by 3 bases and J by 2 bases, with 15 bases between. CDR1 and CDR2 (germline): SGHNT, YYREEE (reference sequence). The CDR3 runs to 17 residues. CDR3 amino acids: CASSSLEEAAYNSPLHF. The CDR3 coding sequence is TGTGCCAGCAGCTCGCTCGAGGAGGCTGCCTATAATTCACCCCTCCACTTT.

This chain connects TRBV18 to TRBJ1-2, with D maybe TRBD1 (5 bases). The CDR3 is made up of 15 amino acids. Germline-derived CDR1 and CDR2 are KGHSH and LQKENI. Between the trimmed V and J ends, which lost 3 bases and 4 bases, there was a span of 15 bases. The CDR3 DNA sequence: TGTGCCAGCTCACCGGGGCCCCAGTTTCTCTATGGCTACACCTTC. This encodes CASSPGPQFLYGYTF. The entire variable domain, with the rest obtained from reference TRBV18 and TRBJ1-2, is as follows: NAGVMQNPRHLVRRRGQEARLRCSPMKGHSHVYWYRQLPEEGLKFMVYLQKENIIDESGMPKERFSAEFPKEGPSILRIQQVVRGDSAAYFCASSPGPQFLYGYTFGSGTRLTVV.

Notes on this clone: This sample includes further DNA sequences coding for the same CDR3. The rearrangement joins TRBV5-1 to TRBJ2-2, with 8 bases fitting TRBD1. CDR1 SGHRS and CDR2 YFSETQ come from the germline V gene. V lost 4 bases and J lost 2; bases outside the gene matches: 4. This CDR3 has 15 residues. The CDR3 here is CASSTGQGNTGELFF. The DNA of the CDR3 is TGCGCCAGCAGCACCGGACAGGGTAACACCGGGGAGCTGTTTTTT.

The chain employs TRBV5-4 and TRBJ2-7; 9 bases are shared with TRBD1. The germline gives CDR1 SGHNT, CDR2 YYREEE (reference sequence). V lost 4 bases to trimming and J lost 1 base; unmatched junction nucleotides: 6. There are 15 residues in the CDR3. The CDR3 protein is CASSPRQGGSYEQYF. The CDR3 coding sequence is TGTGCCAGCAGCCCCAGACAGGGGGGGTCCTACGAGCAGTACTTC.

The V call is TRBV28, the J call TRBJ2-7; D remains unclear. V lost 2 bases, J lost 10 bases, and 9 bases lay in between. CDR3 length: 11 amino acids. Germline CDR1 and CDR2: MDHEN and SYDVKM. In nucleotides, the CDR3 is TGTGCCAGCAGTTTACAGACACGACAGTACTTC. Translated: CASSLQTRQYF.

The V and J genes are TRBV6-5 and TRBJ2-5; 10 bases align to TRBD2. After removal of 2 bases from V and 2 bases from J, the junction contained 2 bases not matched to a gene. Germline CDR1 reads MNHEY; CDR2 reads SVGAGI. The CDR3 has 15 residues. The DNA of the CDR3 is TGTGCCAGCAGTTACGAACTAGCGGGACAAGAGACCCAGTACTTC. Translated: CASSYELAGQETQYF.